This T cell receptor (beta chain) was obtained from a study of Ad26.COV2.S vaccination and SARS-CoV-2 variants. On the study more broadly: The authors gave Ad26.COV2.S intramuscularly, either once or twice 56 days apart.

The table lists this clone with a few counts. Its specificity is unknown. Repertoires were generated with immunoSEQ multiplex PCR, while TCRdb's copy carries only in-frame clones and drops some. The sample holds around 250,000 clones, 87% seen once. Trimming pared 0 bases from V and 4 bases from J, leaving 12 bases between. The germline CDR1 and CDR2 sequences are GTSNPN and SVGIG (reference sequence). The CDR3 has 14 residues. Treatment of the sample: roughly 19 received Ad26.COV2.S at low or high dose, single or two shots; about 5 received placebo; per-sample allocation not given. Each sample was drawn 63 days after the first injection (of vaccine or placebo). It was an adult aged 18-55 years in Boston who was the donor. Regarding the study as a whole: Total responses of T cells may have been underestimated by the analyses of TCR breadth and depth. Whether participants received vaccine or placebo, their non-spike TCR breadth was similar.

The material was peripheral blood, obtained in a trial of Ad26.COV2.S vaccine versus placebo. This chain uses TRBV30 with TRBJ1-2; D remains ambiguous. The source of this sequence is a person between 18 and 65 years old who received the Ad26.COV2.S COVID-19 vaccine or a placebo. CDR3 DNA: TGTGCCTGGAGTGTACTGGGAATCGGCTATGGCTACACCTTC. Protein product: CAWSVLGIGYGYTF.